The 24 T cell receptor beta chains presented below share a single source sample, sequenced in a study of T cells in women clearing cervical HPV infection. Sequencing was performed with immunoSEQ multiplex PCR; in TCRdb, only in-frame clones are kept and a portion is missing. In all, the sample yields approximately 24,000 clones. The sample consisted of blood buffy coat. The receptor source for this set is a woman aged 18 to 75 with a cervical HPV16 infection that either progressed to CIN3+ or cleared (not recorded which).

Points on this clone: The missing CDR3 end, 3 residues past where the read stops, is filled in from the germline J gene. This chain links TRBV30 with TRBJ1-1, with D uncertain. CDR3 size: 13 residues. In germline, CDR1 is GTSNPN, CDR2 SVGIG (reference sequence). V was cut by 4 bases and J by 6 bases, with 15 bases left in between. CDR3 amino acids: CAWNTRRVAEAFF. CDR3 DNA, as far as it was read: TGTGCCTGGAACACACGGAGGGTGGCTGAA.

Note on this clone: The read halts 3 residues ahead of the CDR3 end, with the missing end drawn from the germline J gene. The rearrangement uses TRBV5-1 and TRBJ2-1; 10 positions match TRBD2. Germline V gene lookup returns CDR1 SGHRS and CDR2 YFSETQ. The CDR3 runs 14 residues. J gave up 6 bases and V 2 bases, and 2 bases lay outside the gene matches. The CDR3 DNA, read in part, is TGCGCCAGCAGCTTCCTAGCGGGAGCCAATGAG. Protein sequence: CASSFLAGANE. The whole CDR3 is CASSFLAGANEQFF.

The CDR3 bases that were read are TGCGCCAGCAGCTTGGGGGACAGTTACTATGGC. This translates into CASSLGDSYYG. The entire CDR3 protein reads CASSLGDSYYGYTF. J is TRBJ1-2 and V is TRBV5-1, with 7 bases matching TRBD1. The read comes to an end 3 residues before the CDR3 does, leaving the germline J gene to fill in the end. CDR1 and CDR2 (germline): SGHRS, YFSETQ. The CDR3 is made up of 14 amino acids. With V trimmed by 0 bases and J by 3 bases, 2 bases remained unmatched.

CDR3 sequence: CASSNRDRDYEQYF. The part of the CDR3 DNA that was read is TGTGCCAGCAGCAACCGGGACAGGGACTACGAG. V and J are TRBV7-6 and TRBJ2-7; 9 bases are a match to TRBD1. Read data end 3 residues before the CDR3 end; the end is taken from the germline J gene. Germline V lookup: CDR1 SGHVS, CDR2 FNYEAQ. Trimming took 5 bases from V and 3 from J; bases not matched to a gene: 5. This CDR3 comprises 14 residues.

Concerning this clone: The sequence runs out 3 residues before the end of the CDR3; the remainder is reconstructed from the germline J gene. This rearrangement joins TRBV5-1 to TRBJ2-5; 9 bases map to TRBD2. This CDR3 comprises 16 residues. Trimming took 4 bases from V and 4 from J; bases not matched to a gene: 11. Germline CDR1 SGHRS, CDR2 YFSETQ. The CDR3 sequence: CASSPRLGGGAETQYF. The sequenced CDR3 bases are TGCGCCAGCAGCCCGAGATTGGGCGGGGGGGCAGAGACC.

The CDR3 DNA, read in part, is TGTGCCAGTAGTAGCGGACAGTTGAACACTGAA. Residues: CASSSGQLNTE. The complete CDR3 reads CASSSGQLNTEAFF. The chain joins TRBV19 to TRBJ1-1; D is possibly TRBD1 (6 bases). From the germline J gene comes the end of the CDR3, since the read stops 3 residues before it. Trimming pared 4 bases from V and 0 bases from J, leaving 9 bases between. In germline, CDR1 is LNHDA, CDR2 SQIVND (reference sequence). The CDR3 is made up of 14 amino acids.

In regard to this clone: The read ends 3 residues before the CDR3 terminus; that terminus is restored from the germline J gene. The J gene is TRBJ1-1, the V gene TRBV4-1; TRBD1 aligns across 7 bases. The ends lost 3 bases at V and 1 base at J; junction bases unmatched: 8. In germline, CDR1 is MGHRA, CDR2 YSYEKL. There are 16 residues in the CDR3. The CDR3 sequence: CASSHLPGQRNTEAFF. The CDR3 DNA, read in part, is TGCGCCAGCAGCCACCTACCGGGACAGAGGAACACTGAA.

Details on this clone: The read comes to an end 3 residues before the CDR3 does, leaving the germline J gene to fill in the end. Additional DNA sequences in this sample encode the identical CDR3. This sequence joins TRBV5-1 and TRBJ2-1; weak D call: TRBD2 (5 bases). The germline V and J ends were trimmed by 2 bases and 5 bases, with 11 bases remaining between them. CDR3 size: 14 residues. Germline V CDR1 and CDR2: SGHRS, YFSETQ. The CDR3: CASSLALGDNEQFF. Partial CDR3 DNA: TGCGCCAGCAGCTTAGCACTCGGGGACAATGAG.

In the case of this clone: The read halts 3 residues ahead of the CDR3 end, with the missing end drawn from the germline J gene. The chain carries TRBV19 and TRBJ2-5; 9 bases agree with TRBD1. Germline trimming cut 1 base from V and 7 bases from J; bases unmatched to any gene: 4. This CDR3 spans 14 amino acids. In germline, CDR1 is LNHDA, CDR2 SQIVND (reference sequence). CDR3 sequence reads: CASSIGTGGRTQYF. CDR3 DNA (partial): TGTGCCAGTAGTATAGGAACAGGGGGCAGGACC. Drawing the rest from reference TRBV19 and TRBJ2-5, the complete variable domain is DGGITQSPKYLFRKEGQNVTLSCEQNLNHDAMYWYRQDPGQGLRLIYYSQIVNDFQKGDIAEGYSVSREKKESFPLTVTSAQKNPTAFYLCASSIGTGGRTQYFGPGTRLLVL.

Concerning this clone: The read stops 3 residues short of the end of the CDR3; the missing end is completed from the germline J gene. This sequence joins TRBV7-3 and TRBJ1-1; maybe TRBD1 (5 bases). The CDR3 runs to 13 residues. V was cut by 0 bases and J by 5 bases, with 7 bases left in between. CDR1 is SGHTA and CDR2 is FQGTGA in the germline V gene. Incomplete CDR3 DNA: TGTGCCAGCAGCTTAACGCAGGGTACTGAA. It specifies CASSLTQGTE. The whole CDR3 is CASSLTQGTEAFF.

Concerning this clone itself: The read comes to an end 3 residues before the CDR3 does, leaving the germline J gene to fill in the end. The chain has TRBV19 and TRBJ2-2, with 10 bases matching TRBD1. Germline lookup yields CDR1 LNHDA and CDR2 SQIVND (reference sequence). The CDR3 contains 16 residues. Partial CDR3 DNA: TGTGCCAGTAGTCCAGAGAGGGACAGGGGAAGTGAAAAG. Its translation: CASSPERDRGSEK. The full-length CDR3 reads as CASSPERDRGSEKLFF.

In regard to this clone: From the germline J gene comes the end of the CDR3, since the read stops 3 residues before it. The rearrangement links TRBV5-1 to TRBJ2-1; 14 bases are a match to TRBD2. The CDR3 loop spans 16 amino acids. Trimming at V came to 4 bases and at J to 4 bases, leaving 4 bases not matched to a gene. The V gene's germline CDR1 is SGHRS and CDR2 YFSETQ. CDR3 region: CASSPGLAGVYNEQFF. The CDR3 DNA, read in part, is TGCGCCAGCAGCCCGGGACTAGCGGGAGTTTACAATGAG. Drawing the rest from reference TRBV5-1 and TRBJ2-1, the complete variable domain is KAGVTQTPRYLIKTRGQQVTLSCSPISGHRSVSWYQQTPGQGLQFLFEYFSETQRNKGNFPGRFSGRQFSNSRSEMNVSTLELGDSALYLCASSPGLAGVYNEQFFGPGTRLTVL.

On this clone: Read sequence stops 3 residues before the CDR3 end, and the germline J gene provides the missing end. V is TRBV6-1 and J is TRBJ2-4, with unresolved D. The CDR3 contains 11 residues. Germline lookup yields CDR1 MNHNS and CDR2 SASEGT. CDR3 DNA, as far as it was read: TGTGCCAGCAGTGAACGGTATCGT. This sequence encodes CASSERYR. The full CDR3 protein reads CASSERYRQYF.

For this clone: The read ends 3 residues early relative to the CDR3; the germline J gene fills the gap. The chain joins TRBV2 to TRBJ1-1; perhaps TRBD1 as D (5 bases). The CDR3 sequence is 13 residues long. CDR1 SNHLY and CDR2 FYNNEI come from the germline V gene. V was pared by 10 bases and J by 4 bases, with 16 bases between. CDR3: CATRPPGSTEAFF. The sequenced CDR3 bases are TGTGCCACTAGACCACCAGGGAGCACTGAA.

On this clone: The CDR3 extends 3 residues past the end of the read, so its final part is completed from the germline J gene. The genes are TRBV5-1 and TRBJ1-1; D unresolved. The V end was cut by 0 bases, the J end by 3 bases, with 6 bases between. Germline V gives CDR1 SGHRS, CDR2 YFSETQ. The CDR3 contains 13 residues. CDR3 DNA (partial): TGCGCCAGCAGCTTGGAACAGCACACTGAA. Translation: CASSLEQHTE. The whole CDR3 region reads CASSLEQHTEAFF.

Comment on this clone: The CDR3 end falls 3 residues outside the read, so it is completed with the germline J gene. The rearrangement links TRBV5-1 to TRBJ2-1; 7 positions match TRBD1. The V gene's germline CDR1 is SGHRS and CDR2 YFSETQ. Trimming removed 4 bases from V and 8 bases from J; junction bases left unmatched: 9. The CDR3 sequence is 14 residues long. CDR3 in amino acids: CASSIDRVSDEQFF. The CDR3 DNA, read in part, is TGCGCCAGCAGCATCGACAGGGTATCAGATGAG.

As for this clone: The read ends 3 residues shy of where the CDR3 ends; the end is completed using the germline J gene. This chain links TRBV2 with TRBJ1-5, with 8 bases aligning to TRBD1. From germline, CDR1 is SNHLY and CDR2 FYNNEI. This CDR3 is built from 16 residues. Trimming at V came to 5 bases and at J to 2 bases, leaving 8 bases not matched to a gene. The sequenced CDR3 bases are TGTGCCAGCAGTACAAAGCAGGGGGCAGGCAATCAGCCC. Protein sequence: CASSTKQGAGNQP. In full, the CDR3 reads CASSTKQGAGNQPQHF.

About this clone: The DNA ends 3 residues before the CDR3 does, and the rest of the CDR3 is filled in from the germline J gene. This chain uses TRBV19 with TRBJ1-2, with 7 bases identical to TRBD1. The V and J ends lost 3 bases and 7 bases, in that order; junction bases with no gene match: 5. Germline values: CDR1 LNHDA, CDR2 SQIVND (reference sequence). This CDR3 region has 13 residues. CDR3 protein: CASSITGASGYTF. The sequenced CDR3 bases are TGTGCCAGTAGTATCACAGGGGCATCTGGC.

The CDR3 region is CASSLDRGLGETQYF. Incomplete CDR3 DNA: TGTGCCAGCAGTCTCGACAGGGGGCTAGGGGAGACC. The rearrangement links TRBV12-3 or TRBV12-4 to TRBJ2-5; 10 positions agree with TRBD1. Read data end 3 residues before the CDR3 end; the end is taken from the germline J gene. This CDR3 is built from 15 residues. After removal of 5 bases from V and 5 bases from J, the junction contained 8 bases not matched to a gene.

Points on this clone: Read coverage stops 3 residues before the CDR3 terminus; the germline J gene supplies the remainder. The chain joins TRBV19 to TRBJ1-5; 9 nucleotides align to TRBD1. Germline V gene sequence: CDR1 LNHDA, CDR2 SQIVND (reference sequence). Trimming cost V 7 bases and J 0 bases; bases outside gene matches: 4. The CDR3 is 15 residues long. Incomplete CDR3 DNA: TGTGCCAGTATTTGGACAGGGGATAGCAATCAGCCC. Residues: CASIWTGDSNQP. The whole CDR3 sequence is CASIWTGDSNQPQHF.

As regards this clone: The sequenced fragment ends 3 residues before the CDR3 boundary, so the rest is inferred from the germline J gene. This chain links TRBV7-9 with TRBJ1-4; weak D call: TRBD1 (5 bases). The CDR3 covers 14 residues. Germline CDR1 is SEHNR and CDR2 is FQNEAQ (reference sequence). V gave up 6 bases and J gave up 8 bases, with 16 bases separating them. CDR3 DNA (partial): TGTGCCAGCAGACGGCGGGGCGGCGGAGAAAAA. Protein sequence: CASRRRGGGEK. The whole CDR3 region reads CASRRRGGGEKLFF.

Regarding this clone: The CDR3 goes on 3 residues after the read ends, and that part is filled in from the germline J gene. V usage is TRBV14 and J usage is TRBJ2-1, with 10 bases aligning to TRBD2. The CDR3 has 16 amino acids. V lost 1 base, J lost 5 bases, and 5 bases stayed unmatched. The germline gives CDR1 SGHDN, CDR2 FVKESK. This CDR3 reads CASSQGSSGRHNEQFF. The sequenced part of the CDR3 DNA is TGTGCCAGCAGCCAAGGTTCTAGCGGGAGACACAATGAG.

The CDR3 region is CASSPTSGIYNDYTF. The sequenced part of the CDR3 DNA is TGTGCCAGCAGCCCCACTAGCGGGATATACAATGAC. The rearrangement links TRBV7-9 to TRBJ1-2, with D unresolved. The CDR3 end is not reached by the read, which stops 3 residues before it; the germline J gene fills it in. The CDR3 is 15 residues long. Germline CDR1 reads SEHNR; CDR2 reads FQNEAQ (reference sequence).

Its frequency marks this clone as medium-sized. The read halts 3 residues ahead of the CDR3 end, with the missing end drawn from the germline J gene. This chain links TRBV18 with TRBJ2-4; D call uncertain. V lost 0 bases, J lost 2 bases, and 8 bases lay in between. Looked up from germline, CDR1 is KGHSH and CDR2 is LQKENI. This CDR3 has 15 residues. Partial CDR3 DNA: TGTGCCAGCTCACCACCGGCAGGTTCCAAAAACATT. This gives the protein CASSPPAGSKNI. The full CDR3 protein is CASSPPAGSKNIQYF. The full variable domain, its missing parts supplied by reference TRBV18 and TRBJ2-4, is NAGVMQNPRHLVRRRGQEARLRCSPMKGHSHVYWYRQLPEEGLKFMVYLQKENIIDESGMPKERFSAEFPKEGPSILRIQQVVRGDSAAYFCASSPPAGSKNIQYFGAGTRLSVL.